Following are 25 T cell receptor beta chains from one sample sequenced in a study of response to subunit inactivated influenza vaccine. TCRdb re-analysed the RT-PCR reads in MiXCR, keeping a single row per CDR3 protein. Among 250,000 to 350,000 distinct CDR3 sequences listed, over 20% were seen once. Sequenced material: PBMCs from blood, taken 21 months after vaccination. Receptors were obtained from a man between 50 and 70 years old who received an inactivated influenza vaccine.

This clonotype has more than one count but fewer than ten. The rearrangement joins TRBV12-3 or TRBV12-4 to TRBJ1-4, with a tentative D call TRBD1 (5 bases). The CDR3 consists of 13 residues. V gave up 6 bases and J gave up 6 bases, with 11 bases separating them. The CDR3 is CASSTGEYEKLFF. The CDR3 DNA sequence: TGTGCCAGCAGCACAGGAGAATATGAAAAACTGTTTTTT.

The J gene is TRBJ1-5, the V gene TRBV20-1; D is perhaps TRBD1 (5 bases). CDR3 length: 14 amino acids. The germline V and J ends were trimmed by 5 bases and 3 bases, with 14 bases remaining between them. Per the germline V gene, CDR1 is DFQATT and CDR2 is SNEGSKA (reference sequence). The DNA for the CDR3 is TGCAGTGCTGGAGGGACCCAACCCAATCAGCCCCAGCATTTT. It translates to CSAGGTQPNQPQHF.

The V call is TRBV20-1, the J call TRBJ1-6; 7 bases agree with TRBD1. Germline lookup yields CDR1 DFQATT and CDR2 SNEGSKA (reference sequence). This CDR3 is built from 12 residues. The trim removed 7 bases at V and 7 bases at J, leaving 4 bases unmatched. CDR3 amino acids: CSVGTENSPLHF. The CDR3 DNA follows: TGCAGTGTCGGGACAGAAAATTCACCCCTCCACTTT.

This clonotype has a single count. The gene calls are TRBV27 and TRBJ2-5; no firm D call. Germline lookup yields CDR1 MNHEY and CDR2 SMNVEV (reference sequence). CDR3 length: 15 residues. V was trimmed by 0 bases and J by 0 bases, leaving 8 bases between them. The CDR3 loop is CASSLSWWDQETQYF. CDR3 in DNA: TGTGCCAGCAGTTTATCGTGGTGGGACCAAGAGACCCAGTACTTC.

This clonotype came up a few times. The genes are TRBV28 and TRBJ2-7, with D hard to call. Trimming left V 6 bases short and J 7 bases short, with 13 bases between. This CDR3 is built from 12 residues. CDR1 and CDR2 (germline): MDHEN, SYDVKM. The CDR3 nucleotides are TGTGCCAGCAGCTCGGAACGGCCGGAGCAGTACTTC. Its translation: CASSSERPEQYF.

At least ten counts were recorded for this clonotype. The chain employs TRBV7-9 and TRBJ1-2; no reliable D call. The CDR3 is 14 residues long. The V gene lost 5 bases and the J gene lost 4 bases, with 14 bases spanning the gap. From germline, CDR1 is SEHNR and CDR2 FQNEAQ (reference sequence). In nucleotides, the CDR3 is TGTGCCAGCAGCCCAAGAACAGAGTCCTATGGCTACACCTTC. It translates to CASSPRTESYGYTF.

This clonotype was seen a handful of times. The rearrangement joins TRBV3-1 to TRBJ2-2, with no clear D. CDR1 and CDR2 from the germline V gene are LGHDT and YNNKEL (reference sequence). This CDR3 is 14 amino acids long. The ends were cut back, 0 bases at V and 6 bases at J, with 8 bases in the middle. In DNA, the CDR3 is TGTGCCAGCAGCCAAGATTTTGACGCCGGGGAGCTGTTTTTT. It encodes CASSQDFDAGELFF. Together with reference TRBV3-1 and TRBJ2-2, the CDR3 gives the full variable domain: DTAVSQTPKYLVTQMGNDKSIKCEQNLGHDTMYWYKQDSKKFLKIMFSYNNKELIINETVPNRFSPKSPDKAHLNLHINSLELGDSAVYFCASSQDFDAGELFFGEGSRLTVL.

This clonotype was seen more than once but under ten times. The rearrangement links TRBV30 to TRBJ1-1; the D gene is possibly TRBD1 (5 bases). CDR3 length: 15 amino acids. Germline V CDR1 and CDR2: GTSNPN, SVGIG (reference sequence). The V end lost 5 bases, the J end lost 1 base, and 17 bases lay between the germline ends. The CDR3 bases are TGTGCCTGGGTCCGAATCTTGACAGCGAACACTGAAGCTTTCTTT. The encoded protein is CAWVRILTANTEAFF.

This clonotype was counted between two and nine times. The chain couples TRBV19 to TRBJ1-5, with TRBD1 as a possible D gene (6 bases). CDR3 length: 17 amino acids. Germline V gives CDR1 LNHDA, CDR2 SQIVND (reference sequence). Deletions cut 5 bases from V and 0 bases from J, with 17 bases between. CDR3 region: CASSSAAGAYSNQPQHF. The CDR3 DNA is TGTGCCAGTAGTTCCGCGGCAGGGGCTTATAGCAATCAGCCCCAGCATTTT.

This clonotype has a handful of counts. The J gene is TRBJ1-1, the V gene TRBV29-1, with D possibly TRBD1 on 6 matching bases. V lost 4 bases and J 0 bases, leaving 15 bases between the germline ends. Germline V lookup: CDR1 SQVTM, CDR2 ANQGSEA. The CDR3 sequence is 15 residues long. The CDR3 protein is CSVAGHPNMNTEAFF. As DNA, the CDR3 is TGCAGCGTTGCGGGACACCCAAACATGAACACTGAAGCTTTCTTT.

J is TRBJ2-7 and V is TRBV28, with 9 positions matching TRBD2. Germline loops: CDR1 MDHEN, CDR2 SYDVKM. This CDR3 has 15 residues. V lost 3 bases to trimming and J lost 4 bases; unmatched junction nucleotides: 7. CDR3 DNA: TGTGCCAGCAGTTTGGTAGCGGGGGTCATATACGAGCAGTACTTC. Protein: CASSLVAGVIYEQYF. The full variable domain, with the rest looked up from reference TRBV28 and TRBJ2-7, is DVKVTQSSRYLVKRTGEKVFLECVQDMDHENMFWYRQDPGLGLRLIYFSYDVKMKEKGDIPEGYSVSREKKERFSLILESASTNQTSMYLCASSLVAGVIYEQYFGPGTRLTVT.

In this sample, this clonotype turned up a few times. The chain couples TRBV5-1 to TRBJ1-6, with D maybe TRBD1 (5 bases). CDR1 SGHRS and CDR2 YFSETQ come from the germline V gene. The CDR3 runs to 15 residues. Between the trimmed V and J ends, which lost 5 bases and 7 bases, there was a span of 16 bases. CDR3: CASSPSPGRNSPLHF. The CDR3 bases are TGCGCCAGCAGTCCTAGCCCAGGGAGGAATTCACCCCTCCACTTT.

This clonotype was observed a handful of times. The chain couples TRBV5-1 to TRBJ2-7; TRBD1 agrees at 9 bases. The ends lost 5 bases at V and 1 base at J; junction bases unmatched: 7. There are 15 residues in the CDR3. Germline CDR1 reads SGHRS; CDR2 reads YFSETQ. CDR3 residues: CASSHPGQGSYEQYF. The CDR3 region has the DNA TGCGCCAGCAGTCACCCGGGACAGGGATCCTACGAGCAGTACTTC.

This clonotype has just a few counts. J is TRBJ2-1 and V is TRBV7-6; TRBD2 is a possible D gene (5 bases). The CDR3 has 13 residues. Germline values: CDR1 SGHVS, CDR2 FNYEAQ. Trimming left V 2 bases short and J 9 bases short, with 11 bases between. CDR3 sequence: CASSLPGEGEQFF. CDR3 nucleotides: TGTGCCAGCAGCTTACCCGGTGAGGGTGAGCAGTTCTTC.

This clonotype was detected only a few times. Here the CDR3 DNA reads TGTGCCAGCAGCTTAGGCCGGGAACCAAACACTGAAGCTTTCTTT. Translating it yields CASSLGREPNTEAFF. The rearrangement links TRBV7-9 to TRBJ1-1; D uncertain. V lost 1 base and J 2 bases, leaving 11 bases between the germline ends. The length of the CDR3 is 15 residues. Germline V gene data show CDR1 as SEHNR and CDR2 as FQNEAQ (reference sequence).

In this sample, this clonotype turned up many times. DNA for the CDR3: TGCAGCGTCGAAAATACGAACTATGGCTACACCTTC. Protein sequence: CSVENTNYGYTF. The chain combines TRBV29-1 with TRBJ1-2; D gene uncertain. The germline CDR1 and CDR2 sequences are SQVTM and ANQGSEA. The CDR3 runs 12 residues. Between the trimmed V and J ends, which lost 6 bases and 2 bases, there was a span of 10 bases.

The chain is built from TRBV7-2 and TRBJ2-1; D unresolved. Germline V gene sequence: CDR1 SGHTA, CDR2 FQGNSA. The V end was cut by 5 bases, the J end by 0 bases, with 14 bases between. This CDR3 has 16 amino acids. This chain's CDR3 is CASSPSLGASYNEQFF. DNA of the CDR3: TGTGCCAGCAGCCCAAGCTTAGGTGCCTCCTACAATGAGCAGTTCTTC.

The chain couples TRBV9 to TRBJ1-4, with 9 bases identical to TRBD1. Germline-derived CDR1 and CDR2 are SGDLS and YYNGEE. V trimming: 3 bases; J trimming: 5 bases; junction bases outside the gene matches: 11. CDR3 length equals 17 residues. The CDR3 bases are TGTGCCAGCAGCGCGGAGATGACAGGGGGAGGGAATGAAAAACTGTTTTTT. It yields the protein CASSAEMTGGGNEKLFF.

The table lists this clonotype with a few counts. This chain uses TRBV5-1 with TRBJ1-2, with TRBD1 matching 10 bases. Germline V gene data show CDR1 as SGHRS and CDR2 as YFSETQ. After removal of 4 bases from V and 5 bases from J, the junction contained 5 bases not matched to a gene. The CDR3 is 14 amino acids. CDR3 sequence: CASSARQGAYGYTF. The CDR3 DNA is TGCGCCAGCAGCGCCCGACAGGGGGCTTATGGCTACACCTTC.

This clonotype was detected many times. The chain joins TRBV4-3 to TRBJ1-4; D ambiguous. The CDR3 is 14 residues long. The germline V gene has CDR1 LGHNA and CDR2 YSLEER. Deletions cut 1 base from V and 0 bases from J, with 3 bases between. Here the CDR3 DNA reads TGCGCCAGCAGCCAAGGAGCAACTAATGAAAAACTGTTTTTT. It specifies CASSQGATNEKLFF.

In this sample, this clonotype turned up a few times. The genes are TRBV19 and TRBJ2-1, with D possibly called TRBD1 or TRBD2 (7 bases each). The CDR3 covers 14 residues. The germline V gene has CDR1 LNHDA and CDR2 SQIVND (reference sequence). Trimming took off 6 bases at V and 6 bases at J, with 15 bases between the two ends. The CDR3 DNA is TGTGCCAGTAGGGGAGACAGGGAGGGCAATGAGCAGTTCTTC. It codes for CASRGDREGNEQFF. Full variable domain (outside the CDR3, taken from reference TRBV19 and TRBJ2-1): DGGITQSPKYLFRKEGQNVTLSCEQNLNHDAMYWYRQDPGQGLRLIYYSQIVNDFQKGDIAEGYSVSREKKESFPLTVTSAQKNPTAFYLCASRGDREGNEQFFGPGTRLTVL.

The chain has TRBV6-1 and TRBJ1-5; D is unclear. The CDR3 totals 16 residues. The germline V gene has CDR1 MNHNS and CDR2 SASEGT. With 3 bases removed from V and 0 bases from J, the gap between germline ends came to 12 bases. The CDR3 DNA is TGTGCCAGCAGTGATTTCGGACGGTATAGCAATCAGCCCCAGCATTTT. Protein sequence: CASSDFGRYSNQPQHF.

This clonotype has a count of ten or more. The chain links TRBV6-2 or TRBV6-3 to TRBJ1-1; D unclear. CDR1 MNHEY and CDR2 SVGEGT come from the germline V gene. The CDR3 sequence is 13 residues long. V lost 4 bases to trimming and J lost 6 bases, with 12 bases between them. DNA for the CDR3: TGTGCCAGCAGTTTGGACCTCCGGGCTGAAGCTTTCTTT. Its translation: CASSLDLRAEAFF.

The V call is TRBV9, the J call TRBJ2-1; D gene unclear. Germline lookup yields CDR1 SGDLS and CDR2 YYNGEE. The CDR3 consists of 14 residues. Trimming shortened V by 3 bases and J by 9 bases, and 16 bases separated the two germline ends. The CDR3, as DNA: TGTGCCAGCAGCGGACCACCCGGAGTAGGTGAGCAGTTCTTC. It codes for CASSGPPGVGEQFF.

This clonotype was detected a few times. V is TRBV10-3 and J is TRBJ2-1; D gene uncertain. The germline CDR1 and CDR2 sequences are ENHRY and SYGVKD. V shed 0 bases and J shed 7 bases, with 16 bases lying between them. The CDR3 length is 16 residues. The CDR3 DNA is TGTGCCATCAGTGAGTCTGGTTTCCTAGTTCTGAATGAGCAGTTCTTC. Encoded protein: CAISESGFLVLNEQFF.